Detailed here is one TCR beta chain. The target antigen is unknown. This sample is part of a study of T cell responses to AZD1222 COVID-19 vaccine. Study-wide results and caveats: Donors skewed white British and female; clonal diversity was possibly underestimated. Repertoires in all cases were sampled only once the peak T cell response had passed.

In germline, CDR1 is MNHEY, CDR2 SMNVEV (reference sequence). CDR3 length equals 14 residues. Trimming left V 2 bases short and J 2 bases short, with 9 bases between. Libraries were prepared by immunoSEQ multiplex PCR; TCRdb keeps only in-frame clonotypes and omits some of them. The sample consists of roughly 160,000 clones, approximately 91% of them appearing once. The material sequenced was peripheral blood, taken on day 0 of AZD1222 vaccination. This chain uses TRBV27 with TRBJ1-1; D perhaps matches TRBD1 (5 bases). This sequence originates from an adult in good health. CDR3 amino acids: CASSLRDGNTEAFF. The CDR3 DNA follows: TGTGCCAGCAGTTTACGGGACGGAAACACTGAAGCTTTCTTT.